The 11 T cell receptor beta chains below were found in one sample sequenced in a study of shared clonotypes between healthy human individuals. The repertoire was sequenced with immunoSEQ multiplex PCR; TCRdb's copy has only in-frame clones and lacks some. The data show more than 1,200,000 clones, about 98.5% seen once. Sequences were obtained from naive CD4+ T cells sorted from blood. Regarding subset: CD45RA+ positively selected. These receptors all come from a man younger than 40 in good health.

The chain couples TRBV11-2 to TRBJ1-3; no reliable D call. Per the germline V gene, CDR1 is SGHAT and CDR2 is FQNNGV. The CDR3 has 16 amino acids. V lost 3 bases, J lost 0 bases, and 12 bases lay in between. CDR3 sequence reads: CASSFPLVLSGNTIYF. The CDR3 coding sequence is TGTGCCAGCAGCTTCCCCCTCGTCCTCTCTGGAAACACCATATATTTT.

The gene calls are TRBV7-9 and TRBJ1-3, with D possibly being TRBD1 (5 bases). The V and J ends lost 5 bases and 11 bases respectively, with 22 bases between them. This CDR3 has 15 amino acids. Germline-derived CDR1 and CDR2 are SEHNR and FQNEAQ (reference sequence). CDR3 sequence reads: CASSPRDGVETAIYF. The CDR3 DNA sequence: TGTGCCAGCAGCCCCAGGGACGGCGTGGAAACCGCCATATATTTT.

This chain links TRBV2 with TRBJ1-4; D is unclear. Trimming shortened V by 2 bases and J by 7 bases, and 17 bases separated the two germline ends. Looked up from germline, CDR1 is SNHLY and CDR2 is FYNNEI. CDR3 length equals 16 residues. This chain's CDR3 is CASSESVRAFSEKLFF. CDR3 sequence (DNA): TGTGCCAGCAGTGAATCTGTCCGGGCTTTTAGTGAAAAACTGTTTTTT.

V is TRBV4-1 and J is TRBJ1-4; maybe TRBD1 (5 bases). Trimming removed 4 bases from V and 13 bases from J, with 22 bases in between. Germline CDR1 reads MGHRA; CDR2 reads YSYEKL. The CDR3 consists of 15 residues. CDR3 region: CASSPYIQGRSGLFF. The CDR3 region has the DNA TGCGCCAGCAGCCCGTACATCCAGGGTAGGTCTGGACTGTTTTTT.

V usage is TRBV28 and J usage is TRBJ2-3; the match to TRBD1 covers 7 bases. V lost 6 bases, J lost 7 bases, and 10 bases stayed unmatched. The CDR3 extends over 14 amino acids. Germline CDR1 MDHEN, CDR2 SYDVKM. The CDR3, as DNA: TGTGCCAGCAGCGAGACAGGGTTAGGTTATACGCAGTATTTT. Amino acid sequence: CASSETGLGYTQYF.

The chain employs TRBV7-3 and TRBJ2-2; TRBD2 might be the D (6 bases). Trimming took 5 bases from V and 0 from J, leaving 10 bases between them. This CDR3 contains 15 residues. CDR1 is SGHTA and CDR2 is FQGTGA in the germline V gene. The CDR3 sequence: CASSRRDSNTGELFF. CDR3 bases: TGTGCCAGCAGCCGACGGGACTCGAACACCGGGGAGCTGTTTTTT.

The J gene is TRBJ2-2, the V gene TRBV5-1; the match to TRBD2 covers 15 bases. CDR3 length equals 18 residues. After removal of 4 bases from V and 4 bases from J, the junction contained 8 bases not matched to a gene. CDR1 is SGHRS, CDR2 YFSETQ, per germline. CDR3 nucleotide sequence: TGCGCCAGCAGCCCCGGACTAGCGGGAGGGCTTAGCACCGGGGAGCTGTTTTTT. Protein product: CASSPGLAGGLSTGELFF.

V usage is TRBV7-9 and J usage is TRBJ1-3, with D possibly matching TRBD1 (5 bases). Trimming removed 2 bases from V and 0 bases from J, with 14 bases in between. The CDR3 has 17 residues. Germline assignment: CDR1 SEHNR and CDR2 FQNEAQ (reference sequence). The CDR3 DNA is TGTGCCAGCAGCTTAAATCTTCGGGGCTACTCTGGAAACACCATATATTTT. Translation: CASSLNLRGYSGNTIYF.

This rearrangement joins TRBV6-5 to TRBJ1-1; 10 nucleotides agree with TRBD1. V shed 4 bases, J shed 5 bases, and the junction held 7 bases outside the gene matches. Germline values: CDR1 MNHEY, CDR2 SVGAGI. This CDR3 is built from 15 residues. The CDR3 nucleotides are TGTGCCAGCAGTTTGACAGGGGGCGGAGGAACTGAAGCTTTCTTT. Its translation is CASSLTGGGGTEAFF.

The V and J genes are TRBV7-9 and TRBJ2-1; D may be TRBD2 (6 bases). Germline CDR1 and CDR2: SEHNR and FQNEAQ (reference sequence). The CDR3 contains 13 residues. The germline V and J ends were trimmed by 5 bases and 4 bases, with 9 bases remaining between them. CDR3 amino acids: CASSPGRYNEQFF. The CDR3, as DNA: TGTGCCAGCAGCCCCGGGAGATACAATGAGCAGTTCTTC. The whole variable domain, remainder taken from reference TRBV7-9 and TRBJ2-1, is DTGVSQNPRHKITKRGQNVTFRCDPISEHNRLYWYRQTLGQGPEFLTYFQNEAQLEKSRLLSDRFSAERPKGSFSTLEIQRTEQGDSAMYLCASSPGRYNEQFFGPGTRLTVL.

The V call is TRBV12-5, the J call TRBJ2-3, with a weak D call TRBD2 (5 bases). The V end was cut by 6 bases, the J end by 2 bases, with 15 bases between. The CDR3 consists of 15 residues. Germline CDR1 and CDR2: LGHNT and FRNRAP. CDR3 in DNA: TGTGCTAGTGGACCCGAAACGGGGTACACAGATACGCAGTATTTT. Translating gives CASGPETGYTDTQYF. Filled out from reference TRBV12-5 and TRBJ2-3, the complete variable domain reads DARVTQTPRHKVTEMGQEVTMRCQPILGHNTVFWYRQTMMQGLELLAYFRNRAPLDDSGMPKDRFSAEMPDATLATLKIQPSEPRDSAVYFCASGPETGYTDTQYFGPGTRLTVL.